These 27 T cell receptor beta chains came from one sample sequenced in a study of T cell changes during pregnancy in multiple sclerosis. Method: immunoSEQ multiplex PCR; TCRdb's copy keeps in-frame clones and lacks some. The sample includes around 97,000 clones, roughly nine tenths of them seen just once. The sequencing here drew on peripheral blood, taken after pregnancy. The receptors were sampled from a female donor with multiple sclerosis, enrolled in a pregnancy study.

This chain connects TRBV7-9 to TRBJ2-7; tentatively, D is TRBD1 (6 bases). The CDR3 consists of 12 residues. Germline lookup yields CDR1 SEHNR and CDR2 FQNEAQ (reference sequence). V dropped 8 bases and J dropped 3 bases, with 11 bases sitting between them. DNA of the CDR3: TGTGCCAGCGAGGGGGACCTCTACGAGCAGTACTTC. Its translation is CASEGDLYEQYF.

The CDR3 sequence: CASSLPPPGQAYYTF. The CDR3 region has the DNA TGTGCCAGCAGCTTACCTCCTCCGGGACAGGCATACTACACCTTC. The V call is TRBV5-4, the J call TRBJ1-2, with 8 bases lining up with TRBD1. The CDR3 loop spans 15 amino acids. The germline gives CDR1 SGHNT, CDR2 YYREEE (reference sequence). V dropped 2 bases and J dropped 10; count of bases not matched to a gene: 13.

This clone was counted once. The rearrangement joins TRBV11-3 to TRBJ2-7; 7 bases are a match to TRBD1. The CDR3 runs to 15 residues. V gave up 3 bases and J gave up 3 bases; unmatched junction bases: 8. The V gene's germline CDR1 is SGHNT and CDR2 YENEEA. In DNA, the CDR3 is TGTGCCAGCAGCTTTCACAGGGGATTCGACTACGAGCAGTACTTC. It encodes CASSFHRGFDYEQYF. The whole variable domain, remainder taken from reference TRBV11-3 and TRBJ2-7, is EAGVVQSPRYKIIEKKQPVAFWCNPISGHNTLYWYLQNLGQGPELLIRYENEEAVDDSQLPKDRFSAERLKGVDSTLKIQPAELGDSAVYLCASSFHRGFDYEQYFGPGTRLTVT.

The gene calls are TRBV21-1 and TRBJ2-1; the table gives TRBD2 as D, unverified against the DNA. TRBV21-1 is labeled a pseudogene. This CDR3 contains 13 residues. The CDR3 DNA reads as TGTGCCAGCGGACTAGCGGCCGACAATGAGCAGTTCTTC. It codes for CASGLAADNEQFF.

The rearrangement joins TRBV30 to TRBJ2-3, with D possibly being TRBD1 (6 bases). This CDR3 is 13 amino acids long. Per the germline V gene, CDR1 is GTSNPN and CDR2 is SVGIG (reference sequence). Trimming removed 8 bases from V and 2 bases from J, with 14 bases in between. CDR3 region: CASQGYATDTQYF. In DNA, the CDR3 is TGTGCCAGTCAGGGGTACGCCACAGATACGCAGTATTTT. The full variable domain, its missing parts supplied by reference TRBV30 and TRBJ2-3, is SQTIHQWPATLVQPVGSPLSLECTVEGTSNPNLYWYRQAAGRGLQLLFYSVGIGQISSEVPQNLSASRPQDRQFILSSKKLLLSDSGFYLCASQGYATDTQYFGPGTRLTVL.

The chain carries TRBV6-5 and TRBJ1-2; D unclear. The CDR3 is 13 residues long. From germline, CDR1 is MNHEY and CDR2 SVGAGI. The V and J ends lost 2 bases and 3 bases respectively, with 7 bases between them. The CDR3 sequence: CASSYVQDYGYTF. The CDR3 DNA reads as TGTGCCAGCAGTTACGTGCAGGACTATGGCTACACCTTC.

The V and J genes are TRBV10-3 and TRBJ2-7; 8 bases are a match to TRBD1. This CDR3 spans 12 amino acids. Germline trimming cut 10 bases from V and 3 bases from J; bases unmatched to any gene: 5. The germline V gene encodes CDR1 ENHRY and CDR2 SYGVKD. The CDR3 DNA reads as TGTGCCACCGGACAGGGTGTCTACGAGCAGTACTTC. It encodes CATGQGVYEQYF.

The V call is TRBV4-2, the J call TRBJ1-4, with D uncertain. Trimming took off 7 bases at V and 8 bases at J, with 14 bases between the two ends. CDR1 is LGHNA and CDR2 is YNFKEQ in the germline V gene. The CDR3 spans 13 residues. The DNA for the CDR3 is TGTGCCAGCAACCCCCTCGGGGAAGAAAAACTGTTTTTT. It translates to CASNPLGEEKLFF.

The gene calls are TRBV19 and TRBJ2-1; 9 bases are a match to TRBD2. The germline CDR1 and CDR2 sequences are LNHDA and SQIVND (reference sequence). The J segment lost 0 bases and the V segment lost 3 bases, leaving 6 bases of the junction unmatched. This CDR3 is built from 17 residues. CDR3 DNA: TGTGCCAGTAGTATCTTTGCGGGAGGGAGCTCCTACAATGAGCAGTTCTTC. Translated: CASSIFAGGSSYNEQFF.

This clone has a handful of counts. The CDR3 DNA follows: TGTGCCAGCAGCTTAGCCGGACAGGCCTACGAGCAGTACTTC. Translation: CASSLAGQAYEQYF. V gene TRBV7-2 combines with J gene TRBJ2-7; 7 bases agree with TRBD1. After removal of 0 bases from V and 2 bases from J, the junction contained 1 base not matched to a gene. The germline gives CDR1 SGHTA, CDR2 FQGNSA. This CDR3 has 14 amino acids.

The chain joins TRBV10-1 to TRBJ2-1, with a possible D match to TRBD1 (6 bases). Germline V gives CDR1 WNHNN, CDR2 SYGVQD (reference sequence). Trimming cost V 7 bases and J 7 bases, with 26 bases left between them. The CDR3 totals 17 residues. For the CDR3, the DNA is TGCGCCAGCACCGGGACACCTAGTCCGGGGTGTCGAAATGAGCAGTTCTTC. Residues: CASTGTPSPGCRNEQFF.

The chain combines TRBV2 with TRBJ1-1; D remains ambiguous. In germline, CDR1 is SNHLY, CDR2 FYNNEI. Deletions cut 6 bases from V and 11 bases from J, with 16 bases between. The CDR3 totals 12 residues. CDR3 in DNA: TGTGCCAGCAGCCAAGGCTCGGGAAGGGCTTTCTTT. It encodes CASSQGSGRAFF.

The chain couples TRBV5-4 to TRBJ2-5; possibly TRBD1 for D (6 bases). Germline lookup yields CDR1 SGHNT and CDR2 YYREEE (reference sequence). This CDR3 comprises 14 residues. Trimming stripped 4 bases from V and 1 base from J, with 11 bases between. The CDR3 nucleotides read TGTGCCAGCAGCGCTCAGGGGTCCCAAGAGACCCAGTACTTC. Translation: CASSAQGSQETQYF.

J is TRBJ2-7 and V is TRBV27; 8 bases are a match to TRBD1. The CDR3 is made up of 18 amino acids. From germline, CDR1 is MNHEY and CDR2 SMNVEV (reference sequence). V trimming: 0 bases; J trimming: 2 bases; junction bases outside the gene matches: 12. The CDR3 loop reads CASSLSFPLDRVPYEQYF. CDR3 sequence (DNA): TGTGCCAGCAGTTTATCATTCCCCTTGGACAGGGTACCCTACGAGCAGTACTTC.

V usage is TRBV27 and J usage is TRBJ2-5; 13 bases line up with TRBD2. V was pared by 6 bases and J by 2 bases, with 6 bases of the junction left unmatched. Germline loops: CDR1 MNHEY, CDR2 SMNVEV (reference sequence). The CDR3 sequence is 16 residues long. The CDR3 here is CASSTRLAGGQETQYF. DNA for the CDR3: TGTGCCAGCAGCACTCGACTAGCGGGAGGACAAGAGACCCAGTACTTC.

This chain links TRBV28 with TRBJ2-7; weak D call: TRBD1 (6 bases). The V end lost 7 bases, the J end lost 1 base, and 17 bases lay between the germline ends. This CDR3 region has 15 residues. CDR1 and CDR2 (germline): MDHEN, SYDVKM. The CDR3 region has the DNA TGTGCCAGCAACCGGCAGGGGAGCATGTCCTACGAGCAGTACTTC. Its protein product is CASNRQGSMSYEQYF. The full variable domain, its missing parts supplied by reference TRBV28 and TRBJ2-7, is DVKVTQSSRYLVKRTGEKVFLECVQDMDHENMFWYRQDPGLGLRLIYFSYDVKMKEKGDIPEGYSVSREKKERFSLILESASTNQTSMYLCASNRQGSMSYEQYFGPGTRLTVT.

The rearrangement links TRBV2 to TRBJ2-7; D might be TRBD2 (5 bases). The CDR3 is made up of 12 amino acids. Germline V gives CDR1 SNHLY, CDR2 FYNNEI. V shed 4 bases and J shed 3 bases, with 7 bases lying between them. The CDR3 here is CASSGESYEQYF. The CDR3 DNA sequence: TGTGCCAGCAGTGGGGAGAGCTACGAGCAGTACTTC.

V is TRBV29-1 and J is TRBJ2-7; TRBD2 matches at 8 bases. CDR3 size: 14 residues. The junction had 6 bases not matched to a gene; V was cut back by 4 bases and J by 1 base. The germline V gene has CDR1 SQVTM and CDR2 ANQGSEA. The CDR3 nucleotides read TGCAGCGTTGGGGCGGGAGGCTCGTCCTACGAGCAGTACTTC. This sequence encodes CSVGAGGSSYEQYF.

The CDR3 bases are TGTGCCAGCAGTTTAAGGGGAGGGCGCAATCAGCCCCAGCATTTT. Its protein is CASSLRGGRNQPQHF. The gene calls are TRBV27 and TRBJ1-5; D is possibly TRBD1 (5 bases). Between the trimmed V and J ends, which lost 2 bases and 2 bases, there was a span of 10 bases. CDR1 is MNHEY and CDR2 is SMNVEV in the germline V gene (reference sequence). The CDR3 is 15 amino acids.

This chain connects TRBV5-1 to TRBJ1-4, with 7 bases identical to TRBD1. Germline-derived CDR1 and CDR2 are SGHRS and YFSETQ. This CDR3 region has 16 residues. V lost 7 bases to trimming and J lost 0 bases; unmatched junction nucleotides: 9. CDR3 nucleotide sequence: TGCGCCAGCCAGAAGACAGGGCATACAACTAATGAAAAACTGTTTTTT. Residues: CASQKTGHTTNEKLFF.

This sequence joins TRBV7-3 and TRBJ2-1; D possibly corresponds to TRBD2 (6 bases). This CDR3 comprises 15 residues. V lost 5 bases, J lost 9 bases, and 20 bases lay in between. Per the germline V gene, CDR1 is SGHTA and CDR2 is FQGTGA. The DNA for the CDR3 is TGTGCCAGCAGCCCCGCCACTAGCCCTTTCAGTGAGCAGTTCTTC. Its translation is CASSPATSPFSEQFF.

The V call is TRBV15, the J call TRBJ2-5; TRBD2 agrees at 13 bases. The V segment lost 2 bases and the J segment 5 bases; nucleotides outside the gene matches: 8. The CDR3 totals 17 residues. Germline V gene data show CDR1 as LNHNV and CDR2 as YYDKDF (reference sequence). The DNA of the CDR3 is TGTGCCACCAGCAGACGCCCCGGGACTAGCGGGGAGGAGACCCAGTACTTC. Encoded protein: CATSRRPGTSGEETQYF.

The rearrangement links TRBV18 to TRBJ2-7; 8 bases match TRBD2. Germline V gene sequence: CDR1 KGHSH, CDR2 LQKENI. V dropped 1 base and J dropped 3; count of bases not matched to a gene: 8. The CDR3 has 16 residues. This chain's CDR3 is CASSPRGLAGVYEQYF. CDR3 nucleotides: TGTGCCAGCTCACCACGCGGACTAGCTGGGGTCTACGAGCAGTACTTC.

This chain joins TRBV5-3 and TRBJ2-1, with a weak D call TRBD2 (7 bases). TRBV5-3 is known as an ORF, though its function is uncertain. This CDR3 contains 15 residues. Trimming shortened V by 0 bases and J by 2 bases, and 9 bases separated the two germline ends. CDR3 in DNA: TGTGCCAGAAGCTTGGCCGGGGGGCCCTACAATGAGCAGTTCTTC. Translating gives CARSLAGGPYNEQFF.

The rearrangement uses TRBV19 and TRBJ2-3; the match to TRBD1 covers 9 bases. J lost 4 bases, V lost 4 bases, and 6 bases had no gene match. This CDR3 is 15 amino acids long. Germline CDR1 reads LNHDA; CDR2 reads SQIVND (reference sequence). The CDR3 sequence: CASSNRGRSPDTQYF. In DNA, the CDR3 is TGTGCCAGTAGTAACAGGGGGCGGTCGCCAGATACGCAGTATTTT.

This clone turned up a few times. The rearrangement links TRBV27 to TRBJ1-2, with D possibly being TRBD1 (5 bases). This CDR3 region has 13 residues. Germline V CDR1 and CDR2: MNHEY, SMNVEV (reference sequence). The germline V and J ends were trimmed by 3 bases and 4 bases, with 9 bases remaining between them. This CDR3 is CASSFRVGYGYTF. Written as DNA, the CDR3 is TGTGCCAGCAGTTTCAGGGTAGGCTATGGCTACACCTTC.

The V gene is TRBV19, the J gene TRBJ2-6, with 11 positions matching TRBD1. V shed 5 bases, J shed 0 bases, and the junction held 9 bases outside the gene matches. CDR1 is LNHDA and CDR2 is SQIVND in the germline V gene (reference sequence). This CDR3 is built from 19 residues. CDR3 residues: CASSLTRDRGDSGANVLTF. The CDR3 bases are TGTGCCAGTAGTCTGACAAGGGACAGGGGGGACTCTGGGGCCAACGTCCTGACTTTC.